One sample yielded the 14 T cell receptor beta chains listed below, sequenced in a study of vaccination and CD4 T cells after COVID-19. With the Oncomine TCR Beta short-read assay, DNA from cultured CD4+ T cells was sequenced. A single record per CDR3 protein comes from TCRdb applying MiXCR to the PCR reads. The table records roughly 13,000 distinct CDR3 sequences, approximately 33% of them present only once. Specified treatment: approximately 9-day PBMC culture with coronavirus spike peptide pools or control peptides (ViraFEST assay). These receptors' targets are unknown. The sample was CD4+ T cells from blood, cultured in vitro, taken after SARS-CoV-2 vaccination. These receptors were taken from a human donor who had recovered from COVID-19.

The chain joins TRBV6-5 to TRBJ2-4; D possibly corresponds to TRBD1 (6 bases). Germline CDR1 reads MNHEY; CDR2 reads SVGAGI. V dropped 2 bases and J dropped 5 bases, with 10 bases sitting between them. The CDR3 spans 14 residues. CDR3 region: CASSYDRSENIQYF. The CDR3, as DNA: TGTGCCAGCAGTTACGACAGGTCCGAAAACATTCAGTACTTC.

The J gene is TRBJ2-1, the V gene TRBV11-2; weak D call: TRBD2 (5 bases). Trimming cost V 0 bases and J 0 bases, with 12 bases left between them. This CDR3 comprises 17 residues. Germline CDR1 reads SGHAT; CDR2 reads FQNNGV. DNA of the CDR3: TGTGCCAGCAGCTTAGATCGAGGGAGCGGCTCCTACAATGAGCAGTTCTTC. Translated: CASSLDRGSGSYNEQFF.

This sequence joins TRBV20-1 and TRBJ2-5; D is possibly TRBD1 or TRBD2 (5 bases each). The germline V gene has CDR1 DFQATT and CDR2 SNEGSKA (reference sequence). The CDR3 loop spans 11 amino acids. V dropped 7 bases and J dropped 5 bases, with 11 bases sitting between them. The CDR3 nucleotides read TGCAGTGAAAGAGGGGCGGAGACCCAGTACTTC. This codes for CSERGAETQYF.

The CDR3 reads CATSRGAGSSDGYTF. CDR3 nucleotide sequence: TGTGCCACCAGCAGAGGGGCAGGTAGCTCGGATGGCTACACCTTC. V is TRBV15 and J is TRBJ1-2; no clear D gene. The CDR3 length is 15 residues. V dropped 1 base and J dropped 6 bases, with 15 bases sitting between them. In germline, CDR1 is LNHNV, CDR2 YYDKDF (reference sequence). The complete variable domain, with remaining parts taken from reference TRBV15 and TRBJ1-2, reads DAMVIQNPRYQVTQFGKPVTLSCSQTLNHNVMYWYQQKSSQAPKLLFHYYDKDFNNEADTPDNFQSRRPNTSFCFLDIRSPGLGDTAMYLCATSRGAGSSDGYTFGSGTRLTVV.

Judged by abundance, this clonotype is medium-sized. CDR3 sequence reads: CASSYSPDSRVQAFF. The CDR3 DNA reads as TGTGCCAGCAGTTACTCCCCGGACAGCCGGGTCCAAGCTTTCTTT. The V gene is TRBV6-5, the J gene TRBJ1-1, with D tentatively TRBD1 (6 bases). The CDR3 contains 15 residues. Between the trimmed V and J ends, which lost 0 bases and 9 bases, there was a span of 17 bases. From germline, CDR1 is MNHEY and CDR2 SVGAGI.

J is TRBJ1-5 and V is TRBV20-1; 10 bases align to TRBD1. Germline CDR1 reads DFQATT; CDR2 reads SNEGSKA (reference sequence). V shed 5 bases and J 3 bases; nucleotides not matched to a gene: 7. This CDR3 comprises 15 residues. DNA for the CDR3: TGCAGTGCTCCGACAGGGGGCCGGTACAATCAGCCCCAGCATTTT. Protein: CSAPTGGRYNQPQHF.

This clonotype was seen a few times. J is TRBJ2-7 and V is TRBV19; D perhaps matches TRBD1 (5 bases). This CDR3 contains 15 residues. V was pared by 6 bases and J by 4 bases, with 19 bases between. Looked up from germline, CDR1 is LNHDA and CDR2 is SQIVND (reference sequence). Here the CDR3 reads CASSQAVGRAYEQYF. The CDR3 bases are TGTGCCAGTAGCCAAGCCGTGGGCAGGGCGTACGAGCAGTACTTC.

The chain recombines TRBV6-1 with TRBJ1-5; TRBD1 might be the D (6 bases). Germline V gene sequence: CDR1 MNHNS, CDR2 SASEGT. The ends were cut back, 7 bases at V and 7 bases at J, with 20 bases in the middle. This CDR3 is built from 15 residues. CDR3 region: CASTFSTGWAQPQHF. The CDR3 bases are TGTGCCAGCACCTTCAGCACAGGGTGGGCCCAGCCCCAGCATTTT.

This clonotype was observed a single time. V gene TRBV28 combines with J gene TRBJ1-2; the D is unclear. This CDR3 region has 14 residues. V shed 6 bases and J shed 8 bases, with 19 bases lying between them. Germline CDR1 is MDHEN and CDR2 is SYDVKM. The CDR3 bases are TGTGCCAGCAGCTTCCTGTCGGGAGCATGGGGCTACACCTTC. This codes for CASSFLSGAWGYTF.

This chain connects TRBV6-2 or TRBV6-3 to TRBJ2-3, with D uncertain. Trimming took off 6 bases at V and 0 bases at J, with 7 bases between the two ends. The CDR3 is 13 residues long. Germline V lookup: CDR1 MNHEY, CDR2 SVGEGT. Here the CDR3 reads CASRMASTDTQYF. In nucleotides, the CDR3 is TGTGCCAGCAGAATGGCTAGCACAGATACGCAGTATTTT.

This chain uses TRBV6-2 or TRBV6-3 with TRBJ2-7; TRBD2 is a possible D gene (6 bases). The CDR3 covers 15 residues. Looked up from germline, CDR1 is MNHEY and CDR2 is SVGEGT. Trimming took off 7 bases at V and 3 bases at J, with 19 bases between the two ends. The CDR3 reads CASKSGGIGNYEQYF. DNA of the CDR3: TGTGCCAGCAAGTCGGGCGGGATAGGGAACTACGAGCAGTACTTC.

This chain connects TRBV20-1 to TRBJ2-4; 11 nucleotides align to TRBD2. CDR3 size: 13 residues. V was pared by 0 bases and J by 15 bases, with 7 bases of the junction left unmatched. Germline V gene data show CDR1 as DFQATT and CDR2 as SNEGSKA (reference sequence). CDR3 coding DNA: TGCAGTGCTAGAGAACCCACCGGACTAGCGGGGTACTTC. Its translation: CSAREPTGLAGYF.

The chain links TRBV28 to TRBJ1-2; tentative D call: TRBD1 (5 bases). The germline CDR1 and CDR2 sequences are MDHEN and SYDVKM. Trimming cost V 6 bases and J 5 bases, with 22 bases left between them. The CDR3 length is 16 residues. CDR3 in amino acids: CASRKIGAQGQYGYTF. The CDR3 bases are TGTGCCAGCAGAAAGATTGGGGCTCAGGGTCAATATGGCTACACCTTC.

This clonotype was seen only a few times. In DNA form, the CDR3 reads TGTGCCTGGAGTGACGTAGAAGAGCAGTACTTC. Its translation: CAWSDVEEQYF. This chain links TRBV30 with TRBJ2-7; D unresolved. Germline V gene data show CDR1 as GTSNPN and CDR2 as SVGIG (reference sequence). The CDR3 is 11 amino acids. V was trimmed by 1 base and J by 7 bases, leaving 8 bases between them.